This T cell receptor (beta chain) was retrieved from a study of cytotoxic CD8 clonotypes in ibrutinib-treated CLL. General study points: Clonality went up at the time of ibrutinib response, stayed stable in sustained remission, and later dropped back toward its baseline level at progression.

Here immunoSEQ multiplex PCR was the method, and the copy in TCRdb shows in-frame clones only, minus some. The data contain 50,000 to 75,000 clones, less than 75% of them seen just once; the ten biggest clones take up around two fifths. The CDR3 runs 15 residues. The germline V and J ends were trimmed by 0 bases and 4 bases, with 12 bases remaining between them. Germline values: CDR1 GTSNPN, CDR2 SVGIG (reference sequence). Comment on this clone: The antigen remains unidentified.

This specimen was PBMCs, taken after 12 months of ibrutinib treatment. The chain is built from TRBV30 and TRBJ1-4; D remains ambiguous. The clonotype was recovered from a human donor with chronic lymphocytic leukemia. The CDR3 here is CAWSVVLQLNEKLFF. The CDR3 coding sequence is TGTGCCTGGAGTGTCGTGTTACAGCTTAATGAAAAACTGTTTTTT.